These 11 T cell receptor beta chains share one sample of origin, sequenced in a study of T-cell reconstitution after alpha-beta-depleted transplantation in children. Researchers prepared the TCRbeta library using unique molecular identifiers, the study reports. TCRdb itself ran the PCR reads through MiXCR, one entry per CDR3 protein. The data contain roughly 500,000 distinct CDR3 sequences, approximately 29% of them singletons. The source was PBMCs from the stem cell graft donor, collected from the stem cell graft. The source is a human donor who donated a stem cell graft to a child with aplastic anemia.

This clonotype was seen only a few times. The chain joins TRBV13 to TRBJ2-1; 11 bases match TRBD2. Germline loops: CDR1 PRHDT, CDR2 FYEKMQ (reference sequence). The CDR3 has 15 residues. Trimming took 6 bases from V and 3 from J; bases not matched to a gene: 4. The CDR3 is CASSLLAGDYNEQFF. The CDR3 coding sequence is TGTGCCAGCAGTCTACTAGCGGGAGACTACAATGAGCAGTTCTTC.

This clonotype showed up just a few times. V usage is TRBV7-3 and J usage is TRBJ2-1, with 7 bases identical to TRBD1. The CDR3 totals 15 residues. V shed 2 bases, J shed 0 bases, and the junction held 1 base outside the gene matches. CDR1 is SGHTA, CDR2 FQGTGA, per germline. The CDR3 sequence: CASSLEGASYNEQFF. The CDR3, as DNA: TGTGCCAGCAGCTTAGAGGGGGCCTCCTACAATGAGCAGTTCTTC.

This clonotype came up a few times. The chain joins TRBV12-3 or TRBV12-4 to TRBJ1-2, with 7 bases that match TRBD1. Losses at the gene ends were 6 bases for V and 6 bases for J; bases not matched to a gene: 16. The CDR3 runs to 16 residues. CDR3 protein: CASSYKSGTAGHGYTF. The CDR3 nucleotides read TGTGCCAGCAGCTACAAATCCGGGACAGCGGGCCATGGCTACACCTTC.

This clonotype occurred a few times. The V call is TRBV29-1, the J call TRBJ1-5; D is unclear. V lost 6 bases to trimming and J lost 3 bases, with 12 bases between them. This CDR3 has 13 residues. Germline loops: CDR1 SQVTM, CDR2 ANQGSEA. CDR3 in DNA: TGCAGCGTAGCCAACAACCCCAATCAGCCCCAGCATTTT. It yields the protein CSVANNPNQPQHF.

V is TRBV7-2 and J is TRBJ2-7, with TRBD1 matching over 8 bases. This CDR3 contains 15 residues. The J segment lost 6 bases and the V segment lost 3 bases, leaving 10 bases of the junction unmatched. Germline V gene sequence: CDR1 SGHTA, CDR2 FQGNSA. CDR3 loop: CASSFRTGSGSEQYF. The CDR3 coding sequence is TGTGCCAGCAGCTTCCGGACAGGGAGTGGCTCCGAGCAGTACTTC. Full variable domain (missing parts from reference TRBV7-2 and TRBJ2-7): GAGVSQSPSNKVTEKGKDVELRCDPISGHTALYWYRQSLGQGLEFLIYFQGNSAPDKSGLPSDRFSAERTGGSVSTLTIQRTQQEDSAVYLCASSFRTGSGSEQYFGPGTRLTVT.

The CDR3, as DNA: TGCAGTGCCATCACATGGACTAGCGGGAGAAGTGAGACCCAGTACTTC. Protein product: CSAITWTSGRSETQYF. The chain uses TRBV20-1 and TRBJ2-5; 13 nucleotides align to TRBD2. J lost 5 bases, V lost 6 bases, and 12 bases had no gene match. CDR1 and CDR2 from the germline V gene are DFQATT and SNEGSKA (reference sequence). The CDR3 extends over 16 amino acids.

This chain connects TRBV9 to TRBJ1-1; D is uncertain. V was trimmed by 9 bases and J by 8 bases, leaving 8 bases between them. The CDR3 is 9 amino acids. The germline gives CDR1 SGDLS, CDR2 YYNGEE. CDR3 sequence reads: CATSPEAFF. As DNA, the CDR3 is TGTGCCACTTCACCGGAAGCTTTCTTT.

This clonotype was detected a few times. The chain links TRBV13 to TRBJ2-2; D possibly corresponds to TRBD1 (6 bases). The length of the CDR3 is 15 residues. In germline, CDR1 is PRHDT, CDR2 FYEKMQ (reference sequence). The V gene lost 5 bases and the J gene lost 5 bases, with 15 bases spanning the gap. The CDR3 coding sequence is TGTGCCAGCAGCACCCGACAGGCAGATACCGGGGAGCTGTTTTTT. The encoded protein is CASSTRQADTGELFF.

A few counts support this clonotype. The chain carries TRBV4-3 and TRBJ2-3, with TRBD2 as a possible D gene (6 bases). V lost 3 bases and J 3 bases, leaving 16 bases between the germline ends. CDR3 length: 16 amino acids. The germline V gene has CDR1 LGHNA and CDR2 YSLEER. The CDR3 spells CASSHIADKRTDTQYF. Here the CDR3 DNA reads TGCGCCAGCAGCCATATAGCGGACAAAAGGACAGATACGCAGTATTTT.

The rearrangement uses TRBV7-8 and TRBJ2-2, with D hard to call. Germline-derived CDR1 and CDR2 are SGHVS and FQNEAQ. The CDR3 totals 15 residues. Trimming removed 5 bases from V and 2 bases from J, with 12 bases in between. CDR3 DNA: TGTGCCAGCAGCGCCCGCGGTAGAAACACCGGGGAGCTGTTTTTT. As protein: CASSARGRNTGELFF. Based on the CDR3 plus reference TRBV7-8 and TRBJ2-2, the full variable domain is GAGVSQSPRYKVAKRGQDVALRCDPISGHVSLFWYQQALGQGPEFLTYFQNEAQLDKSGLPSDRFFAERPEGSVSTLKIQRTQQEDSAVYLCASSARGRNTGELFFGEGSRLTVL.

The genes are TRBV4-1 and TRBJ2-3; 12 bases line up with TRBD2. With 4 bases clipped from V and 5 bases from J, the junction kept 10 bases outside the gene matches. CDR3 length: 17 amino acids. Germline V lookup: CDR1 MGHRA, CDR2 YSYEKL. CDR3 DNA: TGCGCCAGCAGCCTTAATCCCGGGACTAGCGGGCTAGATACGCAGTATTTT. Its protein product is CASSLNPGTSGLDTQYF.